A selection of T cell receptor beta chains follows, all from one sample in a study of blood T cell repertoires in COVID-19. TCRdb's copy holds only in-frame clones and misses some; the assay was immunoSEQ multiplex PCR. Among hundreds of thousands of clones, around 86% were seen once, and the ten largest hold approximately 1.7%. Sequencing was performed on PBMCs or T cells enriched from blood (not recorded which). The receptors were gathered from a woman between 45 and 60 years old who had recovered from COVID-19. Each CDR3 is given with its conserved first and last residue. The D gene is left open where the match is weak.

j_gene | v_gene | d_gene | CDR3nt | CDR3aa
TRBJ1-2 | TRBV27 | . | TGTGCCAGCAGTCCGTCGCAGAGGACGTCGGGAGGCTACACCTTC | CASSPSQRTSGGYTF
TRBJ2-1 | TRBV6-5 | . | TGTGCCAGCACCCCCAGTCCCAGGTTAGACAATGAGCAGTTCTTC | CASTPSPRLDNEQFF
TRBJ2-7 | TRBV10-3 | . | TGTGCCATCAGTGAGAATATTATCTCCTACGAGCAGTACTTC | CAISENIISYEQYF
TRBJ2-1 | TRBV27 | TRBD2 | TGTGCCAGCACCCACCGGTGGGACTACGGCTACAATGAGCAGTTCTTC | CASTHRWDYGYNEQFF
TRBJ1-5 | TRBV5-6 | . | TGTGCCAGCAGCTTGAGTGCAGGGAGCAATCAGCCCCAGCATTTT | CASSLSAGSNQPQHF
TRBJ2-7 | TRBV9 | . | TGTGCCAGCAGCGTAGGTGGGGGAGGAGAGCAGTACTTC | CASSVGGGGEQYF
TRBJ2-5 | TRBV7-9 | TRBD1 | TGTGCCAGCAGCTTAGGGACAGGGGGCCAAGAGACCCAGTACTTC | CASSLGTGGQETQYF
TRBJ2-1 | TRBV28 | TRBD2 | TGTGCCAGCACTGGCGGGAGGAGCTCCTACAATGAGCAGTTCTTC | CASTGGRSSYNEQFF
TRBJ2-2 | TRBV28 | TRBD1 | TGTGCCAGCAGTCCGAACAGGGGCTTCACCGGGGAGCTGTTTTTT | CASSPNRGFTGELFF
TRBJ2-7 | TRBV10-3 | TRBD1 | TGTGCCATCAGTGGGGGACAGGGGCGCCGTGCCTACGAGCAGTACTTC | CAISGGQGRRAYEQYF
TRBJ2-7 | TRBV30 | TRBD2 | TGTGCCTGGAGTCGACTTAGCGGGAGCTCCTACGAGCAGTACTTC | CAWSRLSGSSYEQYF
TRBJ2-3 | TRBV6-1 | . | TGTGCCAGCAGTGCAGCCCGGGACACCTCCCAGTATTTT | CASSAARDTSQYF